This T cell receptor (beta chain) was sequenced for a study of blood T cells in healthy people across ages. Study-wide results and limits: There were more naive CD4+ cells and higher diversity in long-lived donors than in aged donors. Age advanced and TCR beta diversity per million T cells fell, roughly linearly.

About this clonotype: The antigen remains undetermined.

PCR was performed a second time for about 7 to 11 cycles using a sample-barcoded 5' primer and a J-beta primer mix. Via MiXCR, TCRdb re-called the 5' RACE reads, giving one row per CDR3 protein. Of hundreds of thousands of distinct CDR3 sequences in the sample, under 40% were seen once. This CDR3 is 13 amino acids long. V was pared by 5 bases and J by 11 bases, with 18 bases between. The TCR originated in a man younger than 30 in good health. This rearrangement joins TRBV12-3 or TRBV12-4 to TRBJ2-5, with unresolved D. Material: blood. The CDR3, as DNA: TGTGCCAGCAGTATCTCTAGGTTAGATGAGCAGTACTTC. It yields the protein CASSISRLDEQYF.